The present TCR beta chain was sequenced within a study of blood T cell repertoires in COVID-19. For the study at large: Researchers got acute and convalescent COVID-19 samples from the United States, Italy and Spain. T cells, B-cell-depleted T cells, or PBMCs provided the cDNA or gDNA that served as material.

Source study methods: Estimation of nucleated cell counts relied on the amplification of reference gene primers. Measured with immunoSEQ multiplex PCR; TCRdb has only the in-frame clones, and not every one. Clone size and the V and J calls come from that table; the DNA yielded D and trimming. The table has about 83,000 clones, approximately 81% seen once. Germline loops: CDR1 LNHDA, CDR2 SQIVND (reference sequence). This CDR3 is 13 amino acids long. V was trimmed by 3 bases and J by 7 bases, leaving 9 bases between them. The receptor was derived from a woman of 80 years or more with acute or convalescent COVID-19. The sequencing sample was made of peripheral blood. The chain has TRBV19 and TRBJ1-4; D gene unclear. CDR3 sequence: CASSMGMAEKLFF. CDR3 DNA sequence: TGTGCCAGTAGTATGGGCATGGCTGAAAAACTGTTTTTT. Supplemented by reference TRBV19 and TRBJ1-4, the full variable domain reads DGGITQSPKYLFRKEGQNVTLSCEQNLNHDAMYWYRQDPGQGLRLIYYSQIVNDFQKGDIAEGYSVSREKKESFPLTVTSAQKNPTAFYLCASSMGMAEKLFFGSGTQLSVL.